These T cell receptor beta chains were read from a single sample in a study of blood T cell repertoires in COVID-19. Here immunoSEQ multiplex PCR was the method, and the copy in TCRdb shows in-frame clones only, minus some. Altogether fewer than 350,000 clones are present, 85% being singletons, with the ten largest covering under 2%. The sequenced sample was PBMCs or T cells enriched from blood (not recorded which). Source of these receptors: a woman younger than 45 who had been exposed to COVID-19. Both conserved end residues are part of each CDR3. D genes are given only for firm matches. Some rows mark clone size as missing; the rest say once, few, many or name a class of expanded clone.

>TRBV4-1|NA|few|TRBJ1-6
CASSQVGTGQPIFSPLHF
TGCGCCAGCAGCCAAGTGGGAACAGGCCAACCTATCTTTTCACCCCTCCACTTT
>TRBV5-1|TRBD1|NA|TRBJ1-1
CASSSNRGVGTEAFF
TGCGCCAGCAGCTCTAACAGGGGAGTGGGCACTGAAGCTTTCTTT
>TRBV7-9|NA|NA|TRBJ1-3
CASSLSGHNNTIYF
TGTGCCAGCAGCTTATCAGGACACAACAACACCATATATTTT
>TRBV28|NA|NA|TRBJ1-1
CASSFLDRSRTEAFF
TGTGCCAGCAGTTTTTTAGACAGATCGAGGACTGAAGCTTTCTTT
>TRBV3-1/TRBV3-2|NA|NA|TRBJ2-7
CASSCTWFYEQYF
TGTGCCAGCAGCTGTACTTGGTTCTACGAGCAGTACTTC
>TRBV19|TRBD1|NA|TRBJ1-5
CASSGQGGNQPQHF
TGTGCCAGTAGTGGACAGGGGGGCAATCAGCCCCAGCATTTT
>TRBV24-1|NA|NA|TRBJ2-1
CATSDPDSINEQFF
TGTGCCACCAGTGACCCCGACAGTATCAATGAGCAGTTCTTC
>TRBV28|TRBD1|NA|TRBJ2-7
CASSQTGSPTLFYEQYF
TGTGCCAGCAGTCAGACAGGGAGCCCGACCTTGTTTTACGAGCAGTACTTC
>TRBV5-1|NA|NA|TRBJ2-7
CASSPDSSSYEQYF
TGCGCCAGCAGCCCGGACTCGAGCTCCTACGAGCAGTACTTC
>TRBV7-2|NA|NA|TRBJ2-3
CASSLNEGGLSTDTQYF
TGTGCCAGCAGCTTAAATGAGGGGGGGCTGAGCACAGATACGCAGTATTTT
>TRBV6-6|NA|few|TRBJ2-1
CASSYGQGDEQFF
TGTGCCAGCAGTTACGGGCAGGGCGATGAGCAGTTCTTC
>TRBV10-3|NA|NA|TRBJ1-1
CAITVNTEAFF
TGTGCCATCACTGTGAACACTGAAGCTTTCTTT
>TRBV10-3|TRBD2|NA|TRBJ2-1
CAISAGSLSIAGDNEQFF
TGTGCCATCAGTGCAGGATCCCTGAGTATAGCGGGGGACAATGAGCAGTTCTTC
>TRBV5-4|NA|NA|TRBJ2-1
CASSRDSEGHNEQFF
TGTGCCAGCAGCCGGGATTCTGAGGGCCACAATGAGCAGTTCTTC
>TRBV11-2|TRBD1|NA|TRBJ2-5
CASSLGTGNTKETQYF
TGTGCCAGCAGCTTAGGGACAGGGAACACCAAAGAGACCCAGTACTTC
>TRBV3-1/TRBV3-2|NA|NA|TRBJ1-2
CASSQAGGGYGYTF
TGTGCCAGCAGCCAAGCCGGGGGGGGCTATGGCTACACCTTC
>TRBV3-1/TRBV3-2|NA|NA|TRBJ1-6
CASSQDRRDNSPLHF
TGTGCCAGCAGCCAAGATAGGCGGGATAATTCACCCCTCCACTTT
>TRBV27|NA|NA|TRBJ1-4
CASSFRSGGKLFF
TGTGCCAGCAGTTTTCGATCGGGGGGAAAACTGTTTTTT
>TRBV28|NA|few|TRBJ1-2
CASSRGQLNYGYTF
TGTGCCAGCAGCCGAGGACAGCTAAACTATGGCTACACCTTC
>TRBV7-9|TRBD2|NA|TRBJ2-1
CASSRGLAGVNLQFF
TGTGCCAGCAGCCGGGGACTAGCGGGGGTGAACCTGCAGTTCTTC
>TRBV2|NA|NA|TRBJ2-5
CASSFSRGETQYF
TGTGCCAGCAGTTTTAGCAGAGGGGAGACCCAGTACTTC
>TRBV5-1|TRBD2|NA|TRBJ2-1
CASSLVGSGRSNEQFF
TGCGCCAGCAGCTTGGTGGGTAGCGGGAGGAGCAATGAGCAGTTCTTC
>TRBV24-1|NA|NA|TRBJ2-5
CATSDSETGRETQYF
TGTGCCACCAGTGATTCCGAGACAGGCCGGGAGACCCAGTACTTC
>TRBV3-1/TRBV3-2|TRBD1|once|TRBJ2-1
CASSPNAGQGDRNEQFF
TGTGCCAGCAGCCCAAATGCCGGACAGGGGGACCGGAATGAGCAGTTCTTC
>TRBV30|NA|NA|TRBJ1-1
CAWSQLGAADEAFF
TGTGCCTGGAGCCAATTGGGGGCTGCTGATGAAGCTTTCTTT
>TRBV19|NA|NA|TRBJ1-5
CASSEGVGQPQHF
TGTGCCAGTAGTGAAGGGGTGGGTCAGCCCCAGCATTTT
>TRBV5-6|TRBD1|NA|TRBJ2-2
CASSSYDRVGSTGELFF
TGTGCCAGCAGCTCTTACGACAGGGTGGGGAGCACCGGGGAGCTGTTTTTT
>TRBV29-1|NA|NA|TRBJ2-2
CSVGQTTGELFF
TGCAGCGTTGGACAGACCACCGGGGAGCTGTTTTTT
>TRBV29-1|TRBD1|NA|TRBJ2-7
CSVEQGFPYEQYF
TGCAGCGTCGAACAGGGGTTTCCCTACGAGCAGTACTTC
>TRBV25-1|NA|NA|TRBJ2-5
CASSWEPLETQYF
TGTGCCAGCAGTTGGGAGCCCCTAGAGACCCAGTACTTC
>TRBV10-3|NA|NA|TRBJ1-2
CAISESGRDGYTF
TGTGCCATCAGTGAGTCGGGTCGGGATGGCTACACCTTC
>TRBV5-1|NA|NA|TRBJ2-5
CASSAGQPWETQYF
TGCGCCAGCAGCGCGGGACAGCCATGGGAGACCCAGTACTTC